These 30 T cell receptor beta chains were all obtained from the same sample, sequenced in a study of a mutant IDH1 vaccine in newly diagnosed glioma (dated by TCRdb to about 2021). Library prep was done by the immunoSEQ multiplex PCR assay. The source is immuneACCESS, and TCRdb retained only in-frame sequences with V and J called. Part of the clones is not carried over; for the studies checked, unresolved V genes explain less than half of this, and the remainder is unexplained. The sample table contains tens of thousands of clones; only one count was recorded for approximately 89% of them. The ten largest clones capture approximately 2.4% of the sample. The time point label corresponds to: week 5, during vaccination. Each vaccine dose was 300 ug of a 20-mer mutant IDH1 peptide in Montanide, given subcutaneously with topical imiquimod. For these receptors, no antigen is known. The sequences come from PBMCs, collected from a glioma patient whose treatment included an IDH1 peptide vaccine. Source of these receptors: a man aged 45-60 years with glioma.

The gene calls are TRBV19 and TRBJ2-7; 7 nucleotides agree with TRBD1. Trimming cost V 10 bases and J 5 bases; bases outside gene matches: 8. Germline V lookup: CDR1 LNHDA, CDR2 SQIVND (reference sequence). The CDR3 length is 12 residues. The CDR3 DNA is TGTGCCACTAAACAGGGGTCCGACGAGCAGTACTTC. This codes for CATKQGSDEQYF.

The chain joins TRBV5-1 to TRBJ2-6, with 7 bases matching TRBD1. The CDR3 loop spans 16 amino acids. Germline V gene lookup returns CDR1 SGHRS and CDR2 YFSETQ. J gave up 0 bases and V 7 bases, and 7 bases lay outside the gene matches. CDR3 in amino acids: CASRLRQGSGANVLTF. The CDR3 bases are TGCGCCAGCCGACTACGACAGGGCTCTGGGGCCAACGTCCTGACTTTC.

The chain joins TRBV4-3 to TRBJ1-1; D is uncertain. CDR1 and CDR2 from the germline V gene are LGHNA and YSLEER. Trimming took off 0 bases at V and 2 bases at J, with 7 bases between the two ends. The CDR3 has 14 residues. The CDR3 region has the DNA TGCGCCAGCAGCCAAGATCTGGGCAACACTGAAGCTTTCTTT. Protein product: CASSQDLGNTEAFF.

The chain has TRBV27 and TRBJ2-1, with D hard to call. Per the germline V gene, CDR1 is MNHEY and CDR2 is SMNVEV (reference sequence). The CDR3 consists of 11 residues. V was cut by 6 bases and J by 5 bases, with 5 bases left in between. The CDR3 DNA sequence: TGTGCCAGCAGCACCGACAATGAGCAGTTCTTC. Its protein is CASSTDNEQFF.

This clone was seen a handful of times. J is TRBJ2-7 and V is TRBV29-1; 7 bases align to TRBD1. Germline trimming cut 5 bases from V and 1 base from J; bases unmatched to any gene: 8. CDR3 size: 14 residues. Per germline, CDR1 SQVTM and CDR2 ANQGSEA. The CDR3: CSVMGTDTSYEQYF. CDR3 in DNA: TGCAGCGTTATGGGGACAGACACTTCCTACGAGCAGTACTTC.

The genes are TRBV7-2 and TRBJ2-4, with D hard to call. Germline V gives CDR1 SGHTA, CDR2 FQGNSA. The germline V and J ends were trimmed by 5 bases and 2 bases, with 7 bases remaining between them. The CDR3 is 13 amino acids. CDR3 region: CASSREPKNIQYF. CDR3 DNA sequence: TGTGCCAGCAGCCGCGAACCCAAAAACATTCAGTACTTC. Variable domain in full (rest from reference TRBV7-2 and TRBJ2-4): GAGVSQSPSNKVTEKGKDVELRCDPISGHTALYWYRQSLGQGLEFLIYFQGNSAPDKSGLPSDRFSAERTGGSVSTLTIQRTQQEDSAVYLCASSREPKNIQYFGAGTRLSVL.

In this sample, this clone turned up a few times. The gene calls are TRBV6-5 and TRBJ1-1; the D is unclear. This CDR3 comprises 15 residues. Germline loops: CDR1 MNHEY, CDR2 SVGAGI. V dropped 5 bases and J dropped 0 bases, with 13 bases sitting between them. The CDR3 region has the DNA TGTGCCAGCAGTGCGATTGCCGACCTGAACACTGAAGCTTTCTTT. Encoded protein: CASSAIADLNTEAFF.

This chain connects TRBV4-1 to TRBJ2-5; D is possibly TRBD1 or TRBD2 (6 bases each). V was shortened by 0 bases and J by 2 bases, with 10 bases between the two germline ends. The CDR3 loop spans 15 amino acids. Germline CDR1 and CDR2: MGHRA and YSYEKL. DNA for the CDR3: TGCGCCAGCAGCCAAGATCGAGGGGGGCAAGAGACCCAGTACTTC. The encoded protein is CASSQDRGGQETQYF.

This chain joins TRBV6-5 and TRBJ1-5; tentative D call: TRBD1 (6 bases). Germline V gene sequence: CDR1 MNHEY, CDR2 SVGAGI. The V end was cut by 5 bases, the J end by 5 bases, with 13 bases between. This CDR3 is built from 14 residues. For the CDR3, the DNA is TGTGCCAGCAGTCCATTGGGGGCCCATCAGCCCCAGCATTTT. Its protein is CASSPLGAHQPQHF.

This chain uses TRBV5-8 with TRBJ2-3; tentative D call: TRBD2 (6 bases). The CDR3 length is 16 residues. The germline CDR1 and CDR2 sequences are SGHTS and YDEGEE. Trimming shortened V by 2 bases and J by 0 bases, and 13 bases separated the two germline ends. CDR3 amino acids: CASSLGRSSSTDTQYF. The CDR3, as DNA: TGTGCCAGCAGCTTAGGGAGGAGCTCAAGCACAGATACGCAGTATTTT.

The chain links TRBV5-1 to TRBJ2-2; 11 bases are shared with TRBD1. Germline V gene data show CDR1 as SGHRS and CDR2 as YFSETQ. This CDR3 is built from 15 residues. Germline trimming cut 4 bases from V and 7 bases from J; bases unmatched to any gene: 6. The CDR3 DNA follows: TGCGCCAGCAGCGTGGACAGGGGGCGGGGCGGGGAGCTGTTTTTT. It is translated as CASSVDRGRGGELFF.

The chain joins TRBV18 to TRBJ2-7, with unresolved D. The CDR3 consists of 13 residues. V was trimmed by 3 bases and J by 3 bases, leaving 9 bases between them. Per germline, CDR1 KGHSH and CDR2 LQKENI. The CDR3 sequence: CASSPTPDYEQYF. The CDR3 nucleotides read TGTGCCAGCTCACCGACGCCGGACTACGAGCAGTACTTC.

The chain couples TRBV5-1 to TRBJ1-1; 9 positions match TRBD1. Germline V gives CDR1 SGHRS, CDR2 YFSETQ. The V and J ends lost 2 bases and 5 bases, in that order; junction bases with no gene match: 4. The CDR3 has 14 residues. The CDR3: CASSFKQGATEAFF. The CDR3 DNA reads as TGCGCCAGCAGCTTCAAACAGGGGGCGACTGAAGCTTTCTTT.

The chain recombines TRBV2 with TRBJ2-7; 7 bases align to TRBD1. CDR3 size: 13 residues. J gave up 2 bases and V 9 bases, and 7 bases lay outside the gene matches. CDR1 and CDR2 from the germline V gene are SNHLY and FYNNEI. The CDR3 bases are TGTGCCAGAGGCCGGGGACAGACCTACGAGCAGTACTTC. Protein sequence: CARGRGQTYEQYF.

The chain carries TRBV9 and TRBJ2-1, with a possible D match to TRBD2 (6 bases). The V gene lost 3 bases and the J gene lost 3 bases, with 13 bases spanning the gap. CDR1 is SGDLS and CDR2 is YYNGEE in the germline V gene. The CDR3 runs 15 residues. CDR3 loop: CASSELGGSYNEQFF. The CDR3 bases are TGTGCCAGCAGCGAACTCGGGGGAAGCTACAATGAGCAGTTCTTC.

This clone was counted a few times. The V gene is TRBV4-2, the J gene TRBJ2-1; 11 nucleotides match TRBD2. CDR3 length equals 16 residues. In germline, CDR1 is LGHNA, CDR2 YNFKEQ. V was clipped by 1 base and J by 9 bases; unmatched bases: 8. The CDR3 protein is CASSQGVAGGPGEQFF. CDR3 nucleotides: TGTGCCAGCAGCCAAGGGGTAGCGGGAGGGCCGGGTGAGCAGTTCTTC.

The chain couples TRBV2 to TRBJ2-1; no firm D call. The CDR3 length is 12 residues. Germline V gene sequence: CDR1 SNHLY, CDR2 FYNNEI. V gave up 8 bases and J gave up 0 bases, with 5 bases separating them. The CDR3 loop reads CASGPSYNEQFF. The DNA for the CDR3 is TGTGCCAGCGGTCCCTCCTACAATGAGCAGTTCTTC.

The rearrangement joins TRBV9 to TRBJ2-7; maybe TRBD2 (5 bases). CDR1 is SGDLS and CDR2 is YYNGEE in the germline V gene. There are 14 residues in the CDR3. V was clipped by 0 bases and J by 2 bases, with 9 bases between them. CDR3 DNA: TGTGCCAGCAGCGTAGGGCTAGCAGCCTACGAGCAGTACTTC. It yields the protein CASSVGLAAYEQYF.

The chain links TRBV6-5 to TRBJ2-7, with a tentative D call TRBD1 (5 bases). The V end was cut by 6 bases, the J end by 5 bases, with 17 bases between. Germline CDR1 reads MNHEY; CDR2 reads SVGAGI. The CDR3 loop spans 14 amino acids. The CDR3: CASRDTQGGDEQYF. CDR3 nucleotides: TGTGCCAGCAGAGACACCCAGGGCGGCGACGAGCAGTACTTC.

CDR3 sequence reads: CASSYYQGADEQYF. Written as DNA, the CDR3 is TGTGCCAGCAGTTACTACCAGGGGGCAGACGAGCAGTACTTC. The chain has TRBV27 and TRBJ2-7, with 8 bases lining up with TRBD1. V was clipped by 4 bases and J by 5 bases; unmatched bases: 7. Germline CDR1 and CDR2: MNHEY and SMNVEV (reference sequence). CDR3 length: 14 amino acids.

V and J are TRBV30 and TRBJ1-5; weak D call: TRBD1 (5 bases). The germline V and J ends were trimmed by 0 bases and 0 bases, with 9 bases remaining between them. This CDR3 is 15 amino acids long. Germline values: CDR1 GTSNPN, CDR2 SVGIG (reference sequence). This chain's CDR3 is CAWSVDSHSNQPQHF. The CDR3 coding sequence is TGTGCCTGGAGTGTAGACAGCCATAGCAATCAGCCCCAGCATTTT.

The rearrangement joins TRBV30 to TRBJ2-5; 9 positions agree with TRBD1. The germline V gene encodes CDR1 GTSNPN and CDR2 SVGIG (reference sequence). The J segment lost 3 bases and the V segment lost 3 bases, leaving 2 bases of the junction unmatched. This CDR3 is 13 amino acids long. DNA for the CDR3: TGTGCCTGGAGACGGACAGGGGAAGAGACCCAGTACTTC. Its protein is CAWRRTGEETQYF.

Comment on this clone: Other DNA sequences in this specimen translate into the identical CDR3. The chain is built from TRBV19 and TRBJ1-2; D is unresolved. CDR1 and CDR2 from the germline V gene are LNHDA and SQIVND (reference sequence). The CDR3 sequence is 13 residues long. Trimming removed 3 bases from V and 2 bases from J, with 7 bases in between. The CDR3 region has the DNA TGTGCCAGTAGTATTTCGGGGAACTATGGCTACACCTTC. Amino acid sequence: CASSISGNYGYTF.

This chain joins TRBV5-1 and TRBJ2-1, with 8 bases that match TRBD1. The CDR3 is 15 residues long. Losses at the gene ends were 1 base for V and 4 bases for J; bases not matched to a gene: 4. The germline V gene encodes CDR1 SGHRS and CDR2 YFSETQ. The CDR3 DNA follows: TGCGCCAGCAGCTTGAGCAGGGGGCAGTACAATGAGCAGTTCTTC. Protein sequence: CASSLSRGQYNEQFF.

V usage is TRBV28 and J usage is TRBJ2-7; D gene unclear. Trimming shortened V by 6 bases and J by 6 bases, and 9 bases separated the two germline ends. The germline V gene has CDR1 MDHEN and CDR2 SYDVKM. This CDR3 spans 11 amino acids. CDR3 loop: CASRSGTEQYF. The CDR3 bases are TGTGCCAGCAGGAGTGGAACCGAGCAGTACTTC.

The chain couples TRBV9 to TRBJ2-5; D is perhaps TRBD1 (5 bases). CDR1 is SGDLS and CDR2 is YYNGEE in the germline V gene. Trimming removed 2 bases from V and 5 bases from J, with 16 bases in between. The CDR3 spans 15 residues. CDR3 sequence reads: CASSVSVGARETQYF. CDR3 sequence (DNA): TGTGCCAGCAGCGTCTCGGTAGGGGCGAGGGAGACCCAGTACTTC.

This chain uses TRBV28 with TRBJ1-5; the D is unclear. V gave up 3 bases and J gave up 1 base, with 7 bases separating them. This CDR3 has 14 amino acids. The germline V gene has CDR1 MDHEN and CDR2 SYDVKM. The CDR3 coding sequence is TGTGCCAGCAGTTTGGGGTTGAGCAATCAGCCCCAGCATTTT. It is translated as CASSLGLSNQPQHF.

This clone was seen only once. J is TRBJ2-1 and V is TRBV5-4; D may be TRBD2 (5 bases). Trimming cost V 4 bases and J 0 bases, with 17 bases left between them. This CDR3 is built from 17 residues. Germline V gene sequence: CDR1 SGHNT, CDR2 YYREEE (reference sequence). The CDR3 reads CASSPERGSVSYNEQFF. For the CDR3, the DNA is TGTGCCAGCAGCCCAGAACGAGGGTCAGTCTCCTACAATGAGCAGTTCTTC.

This sequence joins TRBV29-1 and TRBJ2-5; no clear D. The CDR3 length is 10 residues. With 7 bases removed from V and 2 bases from J, the gap between germline ends came to 5 bases. CDR1 is SQVTM, CDR2 ANQGSEA, per germline. The CDR3 loop is CSGIQETQYF. Here the CDR3 DNA reads TGCAGCGGGATTCAAGAGACCCAGTACTTC.

J is TRBJ2-7 and V is TRBV29-1; 10 nucleotides line up with TRBD2. The junction had 11 bases not matched to a gene; V was cut back by 6 bases and J by 6 bases. The CDR3 has 14 residues. Germline-derived CDR1 and CDR2 are SQVTM and ANQGSEA. The CDR3 is CSVRAGLAGVEQYF. Written as DNA, the CDR3 is TGCAGCGTGAGGGCCGGGCTAGCGGGAGTCGAGCAGTACTTC.